This paragraph covers one TCR beta chain sequence. Sequencing was performed with immunoSEQ multiplex PCR; in TCRdb, only in-frame clones are kept and a portion is missing. The sample has over 15,000 clones, about three quarters seen once. The data belong to a study of OX40 agonist ivuxolimab in advanced cancers. At the level of the study: Checkpoint inhibitors had been given previously to around 38% of patients.

Germline trimming cut 6 bases from V and 1 base from J; bases unmatched to any gene: 2. Germline CDR1 MNHEY, CDR2 SVGAGI. The CDR3 is made up of 13 amino acids. The sequenced sample was CD4+ or CD8+ T cells sorted from blood, obtained in a trial of the OX40 agonist ivuxolimab. This TCR came from an adult with an advanced solid tumor such as melanoma, head and neck, liver or kidney cancer. The V call is TRBV6-5, the J call TRBJ2-5; 7 positions agree with TRBD1. The CDR3 region is CASRGQVQETQYF. The CDR3 coding sequence is TGTGCCAGCAGAGGACAGGTCCAAGAGACCCAGTACTTC.